This paragraph covers one T cell receptor beta chain sequence. Antigen specificity is unknown. Only in-frame clones appear in the TCRdb table, and some are missing; sequencing was by immunoSEQ multiplex PCR. The sample lists 30,000 to 40,000 clones, approximately 94% occurring once. This sample is drawn from a study of circulating and synovial CD4+ cells in juvenile arthritis. Findings and caveats of the study: Deeper sequencing increased measured overlap with synovial clonotypes. T cell genome counts differed by at least an order of magnitude between CPL and CD4 samples. Diversity here was lower than in bulk blood CD4 cells. Vbeta family usage analysis did not detect the pathogenic-like versus bulk difference.

Material: CD4+ T cells from blood. This clonotype was obtained from a human donor with juvenile idiopathic arthritis.

CDR3 loop: CASSYSPPGIETQYF. Written as DNA, the CDR3 is TGTGCCAGCAGTTACTCGCCCCCAGGAATTGAGACCCAGTACTTC. The chain links TRBV6-5 to TRBJ2-5; D is ambiguous. From germline, CDR1 is MNHEY and CDR2 SVGAGI. V was shortened by 0 bases and J by 5 bases, with 13 bases between the two germline ends. The length of the CDR3 is 15 residues.